This record covers a single T cell receptor (beta chain). The CDR3 consists of 14 residues. Germline assignment: CDR1 SGDLS and CDR2 YYNGEE. V was trimmed by 0 bases and J by 8 bases, leaving 11 bases between them. The data were taken from a study of blood T cell repertoires in COVID-19. Turning to the study itself: The United States, Italy and Spain provided the acute and convalescent COVID-19 samples.

Sequencing used immunoSEQ multiplex PCR; TCRdb keeps in-frame clones, though not all of them. The table lists 210,000 or so clones, under 90% of them singletons, with 15% to 20% in the top ten. The chain carries TRBV9 and TRBJ2-2; D remains unclear. The receptor was derived from a woman at least 80 years old with active or convalescent COVID-19. The specimen was peripheral blood. The CDR3 is CASSVGFSVGELFF. The DNA for the CDR3 is TGTGCCAGCAGCGTAGGTTTTAGTGTAGGGGAGCTGTTTTTT. Full variable domain (remainder filled in from reference TRBV9 and TRBJ2-2): DSGVTQTPKHLITATGQRVTLRCSPRSGDLSVYWYQQSLDQGLQFLIQYYNGEERAKGNILERFSAQQFPDLHSELNLSSLELGDSALYFCASSVGFSVGELFFGEGSRLTVL.